The 11 T cell receptor beta chains reported below all come from one sample, sequenced in a study of cytomegalovirus exposure and HLA in healthy donors. The PCR ran on 60 Vbeta and 13 Jbeta primers. Some clones are missing from TCRdb's copy, which holds only in-frame ones; the method was immunoSEQ multiplex PCR. This sample has fewer than 75,000 clones, with around 77% found just once. Sequencing was done on a sample of PBMCs. The receptors here all came from a woman in her 30s in good health and CMV-seronegative.

The chain uses TRBV2 and TRBJ2-3; D may be TRBD2 (5 bases). This CDR3 has 16 residues. Germline V CDR1 and CDR2: SNHLY, FYNNEI. V lost 1 base and J 3 bases, leaving 14 bases between the germline ends. The CDR3 sequence is CASSEEEAVKTDTQYF. The CDR3 region has the DNA TGTGCCAGCAGTGAAGAGGAGGCGGTCAAGACAGATACGCAGTATTTT.

The chain carries TRBV18 and TRBJ1-1; 9 bases match TRBD1. Germline trimming cut 1 base from V and 1 base from J; bases unmatched to any gene: 4. The CDR3 runs 16 residues. Looked up from germline, CDR1 is KGHSH and CDR2 is LQKENI. CDR3 protein: CASSPLQQGANTEAFF. In DNA form, the CDR3 reads TGTGCCAGCTCACCACTACAACAGGGGGCGAACACTGAAGCTTTCTTT.

This chain connects TRBV28 to TRBJ1-4, with TRBD1 matching over 10 bases. V lost 4 bases, J lost 15 bases, and 2 bases stayed unmatched. This CDR3 has 11 amino acids. Germline CDR1 reads MDHEN; CDR2 reads SYDVKM. The CDR3 DNA reads TGTGCCAGCAGTTCCGGGACAGGGGTGTTTTTT. Translated: CASSSGTGVFF.

The chain recombines TRBV25-1 with TRBJ2-3; TRBD1 matches at 8 bases. This CDR3 spans 15 amino acids. V trimming: 3 bases; J trimming: 7 bases; junction bases outside the gene matches: 9. Germline V gives CDR1 MGHDK, CDR2 SYGVNS. For the CDR3, the DNA is TGTGCCAGCAGTGACGGCTCAGGGGGCGCGAATACGCAGTATTTT. Amino acid sequence: CASSDGSGGANTQYF. The full variable domain, in which reference TRBV25-1 and TRBJ2-3 provide the parts outside the CDR3, is EADIYQTPRYLVIGTGKKITLECSQTMGHDKMYWYQQDPGMELHLIHYSYGVNSTEKGDLSSESTVSRIRTEHFPLTLESARPSHTSQYLCASSDGSGGANTQYFGPGTRLTVL.

V usage is TRBV5-1 and J usage is TRBJ2-5; D perhaps matches TRBD1 (5 bases). Germline CDR1 and CDR2: SGHRS and YFSETQ. This CDR3 is 14 amino acids long. V was cut by 2 bases and J by 2 bases, with 10 bases left in between. CDR3: CASSLMGRQETQYF. In DNA, the CDR3 is TGCGCCAGCAGCTTAATGGGGCGTCAAGAGACCCAGTACTTC. Variable domain in full (rest from reference TRBV5-1 and TRBJ2-5): KAGVTQTPRYLIKTRGQQVTLSCSPISGHRSVSWYQQTPGQGLQFLFEYFSETQRNKGNFPGRFSGRQFSNSRSEMNVSTLELGDSALYLCASSLMGRQETQYFGPGTRLLVL.

The genes are TRBV21-1 and TRBJ2-7; TRBD2 is the table's D call and was not checked against the DNA. TRBV21-1 is classified as a pseudogene. The CDR3 is 16 residues long. The CDR3 bases are TGTGCCAGCAGCAAAAAGGAGGACCCCAGTGTCTACGAGCAGTACTTC. Translated, it gives CASSKKEDPSVYEQYF.

In this sample, this clone turned up once. This chain uses TRBV29-1 with TRBJ2-5; the D is unclear. Between the trimmed V and J ends, which lost 3 bases and 3 bases, there was a span of 8 bases. Germline V gives CDR1 SQVTM, CDR2 ANQGSEA. This CDR3 comprises 12 residues. This CDR3 is CSVDRREETQYF. CDR3 nucleotides: TGCAGCGTTGACAGGCGAGAAGAGACCCAGTACTTC.

This clone has just one count. The rearrangement links TRBV30 to TRBJ2-7, with 14 bases matching TRBD2. In germline, CDR1 is GTSNPN, CDR2 SVGIG (reference sequence). CDR3 length: 15 amino acids. The J segment lost 6 bases and the V segment lost 2 bases, leaving 6 bases of the junction unmatched. CDR3 region: CAWSHKGLAGAEQYF. CDR3 nucleotides: TGTGCCTGGAGTCACAAGGGACTAGCGGGAGCCGAGCAGTACTTC. The entire variable domain, with the rest obtained from reference TRBV30 and TRBJ2-7, is as follows: SQTIHQWPATLVQPVGSPLSLECTVEGTSNPNLYWYRQAAGRGLQLLFYSVGIGQISSEVPQNLSASRPQDRQFILSSKKLLLSDSGFYLCAWSHKGLAGAEQYFGPGTRLTVT.

This chain joins TRBV6-5 and TRBJ2-2; D is undetermined. Germline V gives CDR1 MNHEY, CDR2 SVGAGI. The V end lost 2 bases, the J end lost 3 bases, and 7 bases lay between the germline ends. The CDR3 runs to 14 residues. The CDR3, as DNA: TGTGCCAGCAGTTACGGGCCACACACCGGGGAGCTGTTTTTT. Protein product: CASSYGPHTGELFF.

This chain uses TRBV7-2 with TRBJ2-1; weak D call: TRBD2 (7 bases). Germline V CDR1 and CDR2: SGHTA, FQGNSA. This CDR3 has 15 residues. V was pared by 1 base and J by 1 base, with 8 bases between. The CDR3 here is CASSLEGGSYNEQFF. DNA for the CDR3: TGTGCCAGCAGCTTAGAGGGGGGGTCCTACAATGAGCAGTTCTTC.

The gene calls are TRBV25-1 and TRBJ1-4, with D unresolved. Germline assignment: CDR1 MGHDK and CDR2 SYGVNS. This CDR3 comprises 14 residues. V dropped 1 base and J dropped 0 bases, with 3 bases sitting between them. The CDR3 is CASSESTTNEKLFF. The CDR3, as DNA: TGTGCCAGCAGTGAATCAACAACTAATGAAAAACTGTTTTTT.